This T cell receptor beta chain is drawn from a study of blood T cells in healthy people across ages. Study at large: Using template switching, researchers captured about one barcoded beta molecule for each two T cells.

With respect to this clonotype: No antigen is known for it.

Primers used in a second PCR of roughly 6 to 12 cycles were a sample-barcoded 5' primer and a J-beta primer mix. Tagging of each cDNA molecule was performed by a template-switch adaptor with 12 random nucleotides. Each CDR3 protein gets one entry after TCRdb re-called the 5' RACE reads with MiXCR. The repertoire consists of approximately 1,000,000 distinct CDR3 sequences, with 40% to 45% occurring once and the leading ten covering approximately 19%. CDR3 length: 12 residues. Deletions cut 7 bases from V and 3 bases from J, with 11 bases between. CDR1 is DFQATT, CDR2 SNEGSKA, per germline (reference sequence). Study-wide points: TCR beta diversity correlated strongly with naive T cell percentage.

This sequence originates from a woman aged 60-70 years in good health. Material for sequencing was blood. The chain is built from TRBV20-1 and TRBJ2-3, with a possible D match to TRBD2 (6 bases). CDR3 coding DNA: TGCAGTGGGGACTTAGAAACAGATACGCAGTATTTT. Protein: CSGDLETDTQYF.